The subject of this entry is one T cell receptor (beta chain). Antigen unknown. TCRdb reanalyzed the 5' RACE reads, giving one entry per CDR3 protein sequence and no DNA. The sample's table shows some 210,000 distinct CDR3 sequences. The CDR3 runs to 12 residues. Germline CDR1 reads KGHDR; CDR2 reads SFDVKD. This record comes from a study of monozygotic twins with inflammatory bowel disease. Study-wide findings and caveats: With inverse Simpson as the measure, TCRbeta diversity was lower in IBD patients than in healthy co-twins.

The receptor was isolated from a human donor with ulcerative colitis or Crohn's disease, or a healthy co-twin of an affected twin (not recorded which). The V gene is TRBV24-1, the J gene TRBJ2-7. The sequenced sample consisted of blood. The chain's CDR3 is CATPRSSYEQYF.